Detailed here is one T cell receptor beta chain. Antigen: not known. Looked up from germline, CDR1 is SGHVS and CDR2 is FNYEAQ. V lost 5 bases to trimming and J lost 9 bases; unmatched junction nucleotides: 6. The CDR3 spans 13 residues. The protocol was immunoSEQ multiplex PCR, while the TCRdb copy is restricted to in-frame clones and leaves out a portion. Among roughly 96,000 clones listed, approximately 80% were seen once. These data belong to a study of OX40 agonist ivuxolimab in advanced cancers. Overall study findings and caveats: Mean expanded clone counts were higher in CD8+ than CD4+ T cells.

This sequence originates from an adult with an advanced solid tumor such as melanoma, head and neck, liver or kidney cancer. J is TRBJ2-1 and V is TRBV7-6; 8 bases agree with TRBD1. The input for sequencing was CD4+ or CD8+ T cells sorted from blood, taken in a trial of the OX40 agonist ivuxolimab. CDR3 coding DNA: TGTGCCAGCAGCCGGACAGGGAAGGTTGAGCAGTTCTTC. Its protein is CASSRTGKVEQFF.